These 3 T cell receptor beta chains originate from one sample sequenced in a study of T cell repertoires in cytomegalovirus infection. TCRdb fed the reads into MiXCR, producing one record per CDR3 protein. The sample shows about 260,000 distinct CDR3 sequences, over 8% of them seen only once. The sequencing input was PBMCs. The receptors were gathered from a human donor in good health (CMV status not recorded). Some clones in this sample may be carry-over from other donors' samples.

This clonotype was seen ten or more times. The chain links TRBV7-2 to TRBJ2-5; 7 bases align to TRBD2. With V trimmed by 4 bases and J by 4 bases, 0 bases remained unmatched. Germline V gene sequence: CDR1 SGHTA, CDR2 FQGNSA. The CDR3 runs 12 residues. The CDR3 sequence is CASSWGGETQYF. DNA for the CDR3: TGTGCCAGCAGCTGGGGGGGAGAGACCCAGTACTTC. Based on the CDR3 plus reference TRBV7-2 and TRBJ2-5, the full variable domain is GAGVSQSPSNKVTEKGKDVELRCDPISGHTALYWYRQSLGQGLEFLIYFQGNSAPDKSGLPSDRFSAERTGGSVSTLTIQRTQQEDSAVYLCASSWGGETQYFGPGTRLLVL.

This clonotype was detected many times. The V and J genes are TRBV7-2 and TRBJ2-4, with TRBD1 matching over 9 bases. CDR3 length: 16 residues. Unmatched junction bases numbered 1, after V lost 0 bases and J lost 1 base. Germline V gene lookup returns CDR1 SGHTA and CDR2 FQGNSA. In nucleotides, the CDR3 is TGTGCCAGCAGCTTAGCCGGGACAGGGGCCAAAAACATTCAGTACTTC. Translated, it gives CASSLAGTGAKNIQYF.

This clonotype was recorded many times. The CDR3 DNA reads TGTGCCAGCAGTCCATGGACTAGCGGGGGTAATGAGCAGTTCTTC. Encoded protein: CASSPWTSGGNEQFF. The chain recombines TRBV6-2 or TRBV6-3 with TRBJ2-1, with 13 bases aligning to TRBD2. V shed 5 bases, J shed 7 bases, and the junction held 5 bases outside the gene matches. The CDR3 has 15 amino acids. The V gene's germline CDR1 is MNHEY and CDR2 SVGEGT.